This T cell receptor beta chain was observed in a study of blood T cell repertoires in COVID-19. CDR3 length: 16 amino acids. The germline V gene encodes CDR1 ENHRY and CDR2 SYGVKD. After removal of 1 base from V and 9 bases from J, the junction contained 9 bases not matched to a gene. Original handling: The assay estimated nucleated cells by amplifying reference gene primers. Assay: immunoSEQ multiplex PCR; the TCRdb copy retains only in-frame clones and omits some. V, J and clone size reflect that table, while D and trimming were determined from the DNA. The sample includes under 250,000 clones, roughly 79% of them seen just once.

Specimen: PBMCs or T cells enriched from blood (not recorded which). The sequence was obtained from a woman aged 45 to 65 with acute COVID-19. The chain recombines TRBV10-3 with TRBJ2-1; 10 nucleotides match TRBD2. The CDR3 is CAISEFSGVAGGEQFF. For the CDR3, the DNA is TGTGCCATCAGTGAGTTCTCCGGGGTAGCGGGGGGTGAGCAGTTCTTC.